What follows are 24 T cell receptor beta chains derived from one specimen sequenced in a study of blood T cell repertoires in COVID-19. The table came from immunoSEQ multiplex PCR; TCRdb's copy has only in-frame clones and leaves some out. The table lists about 140,000 clones, almost 80% of them singletons, with about 8.6% in the top ten. The sample comprised peripheral blood. These receptors all stem from a man aged 50 or older with active or convalescent COVID-19.

This sequence joins TRBV28 and TRBJ2-7, with D possibly being TRBD1 (5 bases). Germline V CDR1 and CDR2: MDHEN, SYDVKM. Trimming removed 2 bases at V and 2 bases at J, with 10 bases between. The CDR3 has 14 residues. The CDR3 sequence: CASSLRGPTYEQYF. The CDR3 bases are TGTGCCAGCAGTTTAAGGGGCCCCACCTACGAGCAGTACTTC. The variable domain in full, completed from reference TRBV28 and TRBJ2-7, reads DVKVTQSSRYLVKRTGEKVFLECVQDMDHENMFWYRQDPGLGLRLIYFSYDVKMKEKGDIPEGYSVSREKKERFSLILESASTNQTSMYLCASSLRGPTYEQYFGPGTRLTVT.

This clone was counted a few times. The V call is TRBV14, the J call TRBJ2-5; 8 nucleotides line up with TRBD1. The V gene's germline CDR1 is SGHDN and CDR2 FVKESK. This CDR3 is built from 16 residues. V trimming: 1 base; J trimming: 1 base; junction bases outside the gene matches: 5. This CDR3 reads CASSQGDRSFQETQYF. In DNA, the CDR3 is TGTGCCAGCAGCCAAGGGGACAGGTCTTTCCAAGAGACCCAGTACTTC.

This clone was recorded only once. The rearrangement links TRBV6-5 to TRBJ1-2; 7 bases agree with TRBD1. CDR3 size: 12 residues. Germline assignment: CDR1 MNHEY and CDR2 SVGAGI. J lost 4 bases, V lost 6 bases, and 2 bases had no gene match. CDR3 loop: CASRTGSYGYTF. In DNA form, the CDR3 reads TGTGCCAGCAGGACAGGGTCCTATGGCTACACCTTC.

The genes are TRBV18 and TRBJ1-1; a weak D match, TRBD1 (5 bases). V lost 3 bases to trimming and J lost 3 bases, with 11 bases between them. Looked up from germline, CDR1 is KGHSH and CDR2 is LQKENI. CDR3 length: 14 amino acids. The CDR3: CASSPGWGDTEAFF. DNA for the CDR3: TGTGCCAGCTCACCCGGGTGGGGGGACACTGAAGCTTTCTTT.

This clone was recorded many times. This rearrangement joins TRBV13 to TRBJ2-2, with 13 bases identical to TRBD2. Trimming at V came to 4 bases and at J to 5 bases, leaving 10 bases not matched to a gene. Germline V gene data show CDR1 as PRHDT and CDR2 as FYEKMQ (reference sequence). The CDR3 consists of 18 residues. CDR3 residues: CASSSAGLAGLGTGELFF. The CDR3 DNA is TGTGCCAGCAGCTCGGCGGGACTAGCGGGATTAGGAACCGGGGAGCTGTTTTTT.

The chain uses TRBV6-5 and TRBJ1-6; 8 nucleotides line up with TRBD1. This CDR3 contains 14 residues. Germline CDR1 and CDR2: MNHEY and SVGAGI. V was pared by 2 bases and J by 6 bases, with 0 bases of the junction left unmatched. The CDR3 loop is CASSYDRGNSPLHF. Written as DNA, the CDR3 is TGTGCCAGCAGTTACGACAGGGGTAATTCACCCCTCCACTTT.

V usage is TRBV30 and J usage is TRBJ2-6, with TRBD1 as a possible D gene (6 bases). V was clipped by 0 bases and J by 4 bases, with 13 bases between them. Looked up from germline, CDR1 is GTSNPN and CDR2 is SVGIG (reference sequence). This CDR3 is 16 amino acids long. The CDR3 DNA sequence: TGTGCCTGGAGTGTAGAACACAGGGCCGGGGCCAACGTCCTGACTTTC. Amino acids: CAWSVEHRAGANVLTF.

This clone was seen repeatedly, ten times or more. V usage is TRBV28 and J usage is TRBJ1-4, with 8 bases aligning to TRBD1. Germline CDR1 is MDHEN and CDR2 is SYDVKM. The CDR3 is made up of 16 amino acids. V dropped 2 bases and J dropped 10; count of bases not matched to a gene: 12. The CDR3: CASSLPLTGARGKLFF. CDR3 DNA sequence: TGTGCCAGCAGTTTACCCCTGACAGGGGCCCGTGGAAAACTGTTTTTT.

V and J are TRBV27 and TRBJ2-1; 9 nucleotides line up with TRBD2. From germline, CDR1 is MNHEY and CDR2 SMNVEV (reference sequence). V shed 2 bases and J 11 bases; nucleotides not matched to a gene: 1. The CDR3 runs 12 residues. For the CDR3, the DNA is TGTGCCAGCAGTTTAGCTAGCGGGAAGCAGTTCTTC. Translating it yields CASSLASGKQFF.

The J gene is TRBJ1-1, the V gene TRBV9, with 7 bases fitting TRBD1. V dropped 0 bases and J dropped 0; count of bases not matched to a gene: 5. The CDR3 spans 16 residues. CDR1 SGDLS and CDR2 YYNGEE come from the germline V gene. CDR3 loop: CASSVAGGGLNTEAFF. The CDR3 bases are TGTGCCAGCAGCGTAGCGGGAGGGGGCTTGAACACTGAAGCTTTCTTT.

This chain joins TRBV29-1 and TRBJ2-2; TRBD1 agrees at 7 bases. In germline, CDR1 is SQVTM, CDR2 ANQGSEA. V shed 0 bases and J 13 bases; nucleotides not matched to a gene: 17. CDR3 length: 16 amino acids. CDR3 sequence (DNA): TGCAGCGTTGAAGACCTATCATCGACAGGGATTTTACGGCTGTTTTTT. Protein sequence: CSVEDLSSTGILRLFF.

The V and J genes are TRBV28 and TRBJ2-5; 10 bases map to TRBD2. Per germline, CDR1 MDHEN and CDR2 SYDVKM. This CDR3 comprises 16 residues. V was pared by 5 bases and J by 1 base, with 7 bases of the junction left unmatched. The CDR3 nucleotides are TGTGCCAGCAGTCAGCCCGGACTAGCGGTCCAAGAGACCCAGTACTTC. Amino acid sequence: CASSQPGLAVQETQYF.

J is TRBJ2-1 and V is TRBV12-3 or TRBV12-4, with 8 bases lining up with TRBD2. The CDR3 is made up of 13 amino acids. V shed 3 bases, J shed 6 bases, and the junction held 1 base outside the gene matches. CDR3 sequence: CASSLGTSNEQFF. In DNA, the CDR3 is TGTGCCAGCAGTTTGGGGACTAGCAATGAGCAGTTCTTC.

The chain combines TRBV11-1 with TRBJ1-1; 8 positions agree with TRBD1. Germline CDR1 reads SGHAT; CDR2 reads FQDESV (reference sequence). The ends lost 5 bases at V and 1 base at J; junction bases unmatched: 3. The CDR3 sequence is 14 residues long. The CDR3 region is CASSPDRANTEAFF. The CDR3, as DNA: TGTGCCAGCAGCCCGGACAGGGCGAACACTGAAGCTTTCTTT.

This chain uses TRBV20-1 with TRBJ2-3, with TRBD2 matching over 11 bases. The trim removed 3 bases at V and 2 bases at J, leaving 4 bases unmatched. This CDR3 contains 15 residues. Looked up from germline, CDR1 is DFQATT and CDR2 is SNEGSKA (reference sequence). The CDR3 region has the DNA TGCAGTGCTAGTCTGACTAGCGGGATCACAGATACGCAGTATTTT. Translation gives CSASLTSGITDTQYF.

This sequence joins TRBV28 and TRBJ2-4; 10 bases match TRBD1. This CDR3 has 20 amino acids. V was pared by 5 bases and J by 0 bases, with 16 bases of the junction left unmatched. Germline V gene lookup returns CDR1 MDHEN and CDR2 SYDVKM. DNA of the CDR3: TGTGCCAGCAGTCCGTCCCTGGGACAGGGGATTCCTCTAGCCAAAAACATTCAGTACTTC. This encodes CASSPSLGQGIPLAKNIQYF. The full variable domain, in which reference TRBV28 and TRBJ2-4 provide the parts outside the CDR3, is DVKVTQSSRYLVKRTGEKVFLECVQDMDHENMFWYRQDPGLGLRLIYFSYDVKMKEKGDIPEGYSVSREKKERFSLILESASTNQTSMYLCASSPSLGQGIPLAKNIQYFGAGTRLSVL.

V is TRBV9 and J is TRBJ1-2; TRBD1 might be the D (5 bases). This CDR3 has 16 residues. The V end was cut by 2 bases, the J end by 8 bases, with 22 bases between. Germline V gene lookup returns CDR1 SGDLS and CDR2 YYNGEE. The CDR3 DNA follows: TGTGCCAGCAGCGTGGTGGAGGGGTTTCCAGGATCGGGCTACACCTTC. Translating it yields CASSVVEGFPGSGYTF. The entire variable domain, with the rest obtained from reference TRBV9 and TRBJ1-2, is as follows: DSGVTQTPKHLITATGQRVTLRCSPRSGDLSVYWYQQSLDQGLQFLIQYYNGEERAKGNILERFSAQQFPDLHSELNLSSLELGDSALYFCASSVVEGFPGSGYTFGSGTRLTVV.

V usage is TRBV6-5 and J usage is TRBJ1-2; 8 bases map to TRBD1. The germline CDR1 and CDR2 sequences are MNHEY and SVGAGI. CDR3 size: 15 residues. V trimming: 6 bases; J trimming: 7 bases; junction bases outside the gene matches: 13. The CDR3 loop is CASSAEGQDWVGYTF. The CDR3 coding sequence is TGTGCCAGCAGCGCGGAGGGACAGGACTGGGTTGGCTACACCTTC.

The chain couples TRBV7-8 to TRBJ2-2; TRBD2 aligns across 10 bases. Germline CDR1 and CDR2: SGHVS and FQNEAQ. The CDR3 consists of 16 residues. V dropped 5 bases and J dropped 2; count of bases not matched to a gene: 5. CDR3 bases: TGTGCCAGCAGCCCCCTAGCGGGAGTCAACACCGGGGAGCTGTTTTTT. Encoded protein: CASSPLAGVNTGELFF. Using reference TRBV7-8 and TRBJ2-2 for the parts outside the CDR3, the full variable domain is GAGVSQSPRYKVAKRGQDVALRCDPISGHVSLFWYQQALGQGPEFLTYFQNEAQLDKSGLPSDRFFAERPEGSVSTLKIQRTQQEDSAVYLCASSPLAGVNTGELFFGEGSRLTVL.

The rearrangement links TRBV28 to TRBJ1-1, with a tentative D call TRBD1 (6 bases). The V and J ends lost 9 bases and 10 bases respectively, with 18 bases between them. The CDR3 extends over 12 amino acids. Germline assignment: CDR1 MDHEN and CDR2 SYDVKM. CDR3 sequence reads: CASFGGRVPAFF. Written as DNA, the CDR3 is TGTGCCAGTTTTGGGGGCCGGGTTCCAGCTTTCTTT.

This clone has a handful of counts. The chain employs TRBV7-2 and TRBJ1-1; a possible D gene is TRBD1 (5 bases). The germline V gene encodes CDR1 SGHTA and CDR2 FQGNSA. Trimming stripped 1 base from V and 4 bases from J, with 7 bases between. The CDR3 has 13 amino acids. CDR3 protein: CASSLDRSTEAFF. CDR3 nucleotide sequence: TGTGCCAGCAGCTTAGACAGGTCCACTGAAGCTTTCTTT. Supplemented by reference TRBV7-2 and TRBJ1-1, the full variable domain reads GAGVSQSPSNKVTEKGKDVELRCDPISGHTALYWYRQSLGQGLEFLIYFQGNSAPDKSGLPSDRFSAERTGGSVSTLTIQRTQQEDSAVYLCASSLDRSTEAFFGQGTRLTVV.

This clone has a single count. The rearrangement links TRBV12-5 to TRBJ1-1; no clear D. CDR3 size: 14 residues. The V gene lost 6 bases and the J gene lost 6 bases, with 17 bases spanning the gap. CDR1 is LGHNT and CDR2 is FRNRAP in the germline V gene. As DNA, the CDR3 is TGTGCTAGTGGACCGGACTGGGAAAAAGCTGAAGCTTTCTTT. Translated: CASGPDWEKAEAFF.

This chain joins TRBV4-1 and TRBJ1-5, with D maybe TRBD1 (5 bases). V lost 4 bases and J 2 bases, leaving 21 bases between the germline ends. CDR1 and CDR2 (germline): MGHRA, YSYEKL. The CDR3 extends over 18 amino acids. CDR3 bases: TGCGCCAGCAGCCCAACGGGCCTTCAAGGAGGGGGCAATCAGCCCCAGCATTTT. Translation: CASSPTGLQGGGNQPQHF.

V gene TRBV27 combines with J gene TRBJ2-7; TRBD2 matches at 7 bases. The CDR3 has 14 residues. The ends lost 6 bases at V and 1 base at J; junction bases unmatched: 6. The germline V gene has CDR1 MNHEY and CDR2 SMNVEV (reference sequence). This CDR3 reads CASSEWGGSYEQYF. For the CDR3, the DNA is TGTGCCAGCAGCGAATGGGGGGGATCCTACGAGCAGTACTTC.